This T cell receptor beta chain was captured by sequencing in a study of shared clonotypes between healthy human individuals (dated by TCRdb to about 2020). Study-level background: A couple of women and a few men aged 18 to 49 years were included in the cohort. For each donor, three plates each were used for CD4 naive and CD4 memory, two plates were used for CD8 naive, and one plate was used for CD8 memory. To estimate repertoire size and how much clonotype sharing occurs between individuals, the study deeply sequenced the blood TCR repertoires of five or six healthy adults. Different laboratories and diverse techniques were used to prepare libraries and sequence TCR repertoires, to increase sequencing depth and limit assay-specific biases. Each donor's leukapheresis produced roughly between roughly 0.94 and 9.5 billion PBMCs.

Findings and caveats that apply to the study as a whole: Larger estimated clonotype richness was generally found for naive subsets than for memory subsets. Rarefaction of sorted-subset datasets indicated incomplete sequencing despite the large sequencing depth. Pairwise subsampling led to the expectation that sequencing depth would affect the degree of clonotype sharing among donors. Clonotypes shared by all four sorted-subset donors showed higher generation probabilities than non-shared clonotypes. Only blood was sampled, and tissue TCR repertoires likely differ from those in blood. The small number of donors limited the genetic and exposure-history diversity represented. Across several donors, about 5.2% of naive CD4, roughly 3.3% of naive CD8, roughly 2.2% of memory CD4, and around 0.4% of memory CD8 clonotypes were shared.

CD8 naive samples consisted of CD45RO-negative cells that were positively selected for CCR7, yielding a CD45RA+CCR7+ population without TemRA cells. The donors were healthy, HIV-negative adults with no recently reported acute infections or vaccinations. Only Caucasian adults living in Nashville, Tennessee, USA were represented among the donors. After blood collection by leukapheresis, PBMCs were isolated using Ficoll-Histopaque density gradient centrifugation and then cryopreserved in the vapor phase of liquid nitrogen. Purity and quantity of every magnetically sorted T cell population were checked by analytical flow cytometry. Genomic DNA was isolated from each sorted fraction and quantified by UV absorbance on a Nanodrop 2000c. Using the deep immunoSEQ assay, TCR CDR3 regions were amplified from genomic DNA by multiplex PCR. Genomic DNA extracted from each cell subset was distributed evenly over all wells of several immunoSEQ 96-well plates, and each plate served as one replicate. Each replicate PCR for sorted subsets received approximately 200 ng genomic DNA, equal to tens of thousands of T cell genomes. Purified libraries were quantified with a Qubit 3.0 fluorometer, sized on a Bioanalyzer 2100, and re-quantified with the KAPA Library Quantification kit. A separate single-read 150-cycle Illumina NextSeq 550 flow cell was used to sequence each immunoSEQ 96-well plate. In the authors' own workflow: Because the immunoSEQ output included only junctional sequences and no quality scores, the filtering could not be the same as the filtering used for full-length reads. To assign V/J genes and CDR3, sequences were annotated against IMGT germline references using PyIR, a Python wrapper for IgBLAST v1.9. Reads were removed for weak V/J assignments (E-value above 1e-6), missing CDR3, stop codons, out-of-frame junctions, or ambiguous translated residues. V3J clonotypes were defined by identical inferred V gene, J gene, and CDR3 amino acid sequence. Percentage overlap between repertoires was computed as shared unique clonotypes divided by the size of the smaller repertoire. Richness of each repertoire was evaluated using RTK rarefaction, the Chao1 estimator, and Recon v2.1 estimates of unobserved clonotypes. Generation probabilities for all TCRbeta clonotypes obtained by the gDNA method from four donors were computed using OLGA. Entries here come from immuneACCESS through TCRdb and include only in-frame sequences with V and J called. Some clones fail to appear in such tables; in the studies checked, an unresolved V gene covers under half of the shortfall, and the cause of the remainder is unknown. V and J calls and clone size are copied from that table; D and trimming were computed from the DNA. The sample contains more than 2 million clones, about 95% of them found a single time. The ten largest clonotypes hold 0.9% to 1.4% of the sample.

Sequences MNHEY (CDR1) and SVGAGI (CDR2) are obtained from the germline V gene. At the junction V is shortened by 3 bases and J by 6 bases; bases outside the gene matches: 2. The CDR3 sequence holds 12 residues, the cysteine and phenylalanine included. Just the 36-base CDR3 DNA is kept, in frame starting at base 1. Of note for this clone: This clone's antigen is unknown. No qualities accompany the bases; no much larger clone lies one base away. The same CDR3 can be traced to other DNA sequences in this sample.

This TCR derives from a man between 18 and 35 years old in good health. Material for sequencing was naive CD8+ T cells sorted from blood. Taken with the paper, the label for cell subset or site translates to: CD45RA+CCR7+. Recombination connected TRBV6-5 to TRBJ2-7; TRBD2 fits 7 bases in the junction. The bases are TGTGCCAGCAGTTATGGGGGGGGCGAGCAGTACTTC. Its coded protein is CASSYGGGEQYF.